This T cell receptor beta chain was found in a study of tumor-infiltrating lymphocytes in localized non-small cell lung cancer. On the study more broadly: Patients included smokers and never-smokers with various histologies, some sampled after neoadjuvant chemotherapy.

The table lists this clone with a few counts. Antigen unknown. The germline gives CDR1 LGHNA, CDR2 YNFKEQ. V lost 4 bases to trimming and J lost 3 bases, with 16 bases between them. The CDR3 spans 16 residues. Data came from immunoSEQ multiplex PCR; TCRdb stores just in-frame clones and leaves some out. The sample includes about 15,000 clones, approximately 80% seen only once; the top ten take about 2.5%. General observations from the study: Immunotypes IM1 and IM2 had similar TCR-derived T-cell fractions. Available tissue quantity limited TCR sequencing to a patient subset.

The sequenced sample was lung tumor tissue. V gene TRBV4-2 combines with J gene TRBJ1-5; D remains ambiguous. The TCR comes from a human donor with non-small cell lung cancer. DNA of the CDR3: TGTGCCAGCAGCCCCCGATCCCGGGGTGACAATCAGCCCCAGCATTTT. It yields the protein CASSPRSRGDNQPQHF.